Listed below are T cell receptor beta chains from one sample, sequenced in a study of blood T cell repertoires in COVID-19. This table comes from immunoSEQ multiplex PCR, and its TCRdb copy is limited to in-frame clones, with some not included. The repertoire includes 240,000 or so clones, 86% of them detected once, and 9% to 15% sits in the top ten. The sequencing input was peripheral blood. The receptors shown here come from a man older than 75 with acute or convalescent COVID-19. Both conserved end residues are part of each CDR3. The D gene is left open where the match is weak. Size values are once, few and many counts, or a class for expanded clones, and some rows have none.

size: NA
V: TRBV27
D: NA
J: TRBJ1-5
DNA: TGTGCCACGGGGGACGGCAATCAGCCCCAGCATTTT
CDR3: CATGDGNQPQHF

size: NA
V: TRBV5-6
D: TRBD1
J: TRBJ1-2
DNA: TGTGCCAGCAGCCGGGACAGGGCCTATGGCTACACCTTC
CDR3: CASSRDRAYGYTF

size: NA
V: TRBV6-1
D: NA
J: TRBJ2-1
DNA: TGTGCCAGCAGTGAACAGTCGACAGTACGGAATGAGCAGTTCTTC
CDR3: CASSEQSTVRNEQFF

size: NA
V: TRBV7-9
D: TRBD2
J: TRBJ2-5
DNA: TGTGCCAGCAGCTTATTGGGACTAGACCAAGAGACCCAGTACTTC
CDR3: CASSLLGLDQETQYF

size: NA
V: TRBV10-3
D: NA
J: TRBJ2-2
DNA: TGTGCCATCAGTGAGGGTATGGGAGGTACCGGGGAGCTGTTTTTT
CDR3: CAISEGMGGTGELFF

size: NA
V: TRBV19
D: TRBD2
J: TRBJ2-1
DNA: TGTGCCAGTACCGGGAGGAATTACAATGAGCAGTTCTTC
CDR3: CASTGRNYNEQFF

size: NA
V: TRBV5-1
D: TRBD1
J: TRBJ1-2
DNA: TGCGCCAGCAGCATCTGGACAGGGCCTTACTATGGCTACACCTTC
CDR3: CASSIWTGPYYGYTF

size: once
V: TRBV11-2
D: NA
J: TRBJ1-1
DNA: TGTGCCAGCAGCTTAGGAAGGAGTGGGAACACTGAAGCTTTCTTT
CDR3: CASSLGRSGNTEAFF

size: NA
V: TRBV9
D: TRBD2
J: TRBJ2-7
DNA: TGTGCCAGCAGCGTAGGGGTTAGCGGGAGTTACGAGCAGTACTTC
CDR3: CASSVGVSGSYEQYF

size: NA
V: TRBV27
D: TRBD1
J: TRBJ2-7
DNA: TGTGCCAGCAGTTTAAGACCGGGACAGGGGGCGTTC
CDR3: CASSLRPGQGAF

size: NA
V: TRBV24-1
D: TRBD1
J: TRBJ1-5
DNA: TGTGCCACCAGTGATACACAGGGGATGGGCAATCAGCCCCAGCATTTT
CDR3: CATSDTQGMGNQPQHF

size: NA
V: TRBV4-2
D: NA
J: TRBJ1-1
DNA: TGTGCCAGCAGCCAAGGTCCAAAATTGAACACTGAAGCTTTCTTT
CDR3: CASSQGPKLNTEAFF

size: NA
V: TRBV27
D: TRBD1
J: TRBJ1-3
DNA: TGTGCCAGCCAGGGGGCAACGTCGGGAAACACCATATATTTT
CDR3: CASQGATSGNTIYF

size: NA
V: TRBV5-1
D: TRBD2
J: TRBJ2-7
DNA: TGCGCCAGCGGACTAGCGGGTTACGAGCAGTACTTC
CDR3: CASGLAGYEQYF

size: NA
V: TRBV4-2
D: TRBD2
J: TRBJ2-1
DNA: TGTGCCAGCAGCCTAGCGGGGGGGTTGAGAAGTGAGCAGTTCTTC
CDR3: CASSLAGGLRSEQFF

size: NA
V: TRBV20-1
D: TRBD1
J: TRBJ1-6
DNA: TGCAGTGCTAGTACCACAGGGGGTTCACCCCTCCACTTT
CDR3: CSASTTGGSPLHF